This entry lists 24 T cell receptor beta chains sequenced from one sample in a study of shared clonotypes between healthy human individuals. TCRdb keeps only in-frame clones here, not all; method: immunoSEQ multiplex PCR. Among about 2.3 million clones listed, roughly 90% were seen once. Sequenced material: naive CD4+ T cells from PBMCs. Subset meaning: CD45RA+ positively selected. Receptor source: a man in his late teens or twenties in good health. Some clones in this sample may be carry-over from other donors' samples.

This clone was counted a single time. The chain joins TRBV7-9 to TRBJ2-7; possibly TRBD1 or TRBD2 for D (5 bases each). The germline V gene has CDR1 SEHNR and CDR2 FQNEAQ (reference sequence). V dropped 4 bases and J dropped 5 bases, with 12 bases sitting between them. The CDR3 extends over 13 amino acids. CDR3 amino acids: CASSWARGDEQYF. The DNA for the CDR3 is TGTGCCAGCAGCTGGGCCCGAGGGGACGAGCAGTACTTC.

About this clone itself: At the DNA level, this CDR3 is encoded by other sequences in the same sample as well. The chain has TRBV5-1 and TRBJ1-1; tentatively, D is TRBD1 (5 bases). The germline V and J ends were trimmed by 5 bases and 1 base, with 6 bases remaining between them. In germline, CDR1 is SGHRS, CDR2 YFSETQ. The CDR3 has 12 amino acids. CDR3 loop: CASRTGNTEAFF. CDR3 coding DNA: TGCGCCAGCAGAACAGGGAACACTGAAGCTTTCTTT.

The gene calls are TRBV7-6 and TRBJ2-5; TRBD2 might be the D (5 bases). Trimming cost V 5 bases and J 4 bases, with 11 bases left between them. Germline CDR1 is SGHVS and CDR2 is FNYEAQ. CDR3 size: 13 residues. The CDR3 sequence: CASSPGRPETQYF. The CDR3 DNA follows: TGTGCCAGCAGCCCGGGGAGACCAGAGACCCAGTACTTC.

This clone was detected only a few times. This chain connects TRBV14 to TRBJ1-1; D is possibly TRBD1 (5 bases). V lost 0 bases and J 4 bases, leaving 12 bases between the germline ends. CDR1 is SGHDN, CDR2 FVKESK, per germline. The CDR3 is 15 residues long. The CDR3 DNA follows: TGTGCCAGCAGCCAAGACGTTGGGGGAGTCACTGAAGCTTTCTTT. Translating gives CASSQDVGGVTEAFF.

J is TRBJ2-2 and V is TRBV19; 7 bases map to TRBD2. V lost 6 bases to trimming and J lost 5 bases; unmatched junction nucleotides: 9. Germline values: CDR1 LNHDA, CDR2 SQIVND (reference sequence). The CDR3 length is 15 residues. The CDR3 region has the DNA TGTGCCAGTAGGCCTTGGGAGGGCGGGACCGGGGAGCTGTTTTTT. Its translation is CASRPWEGGTGELFF.

CDR3 DNA sequence: TGCAGTGTGGGGACGGATCAGCCCCAGCATTTT. Translating gives CSVGTDQPQHF. The V and J genes are TRBV29-1 and TRBJ1-5, with D perhaps TRBD1 (5 bases). Germline CDR1 reads SQVTM; CDR2 reads ANQGSEA. The CDR3 extends over 11 amino acids.

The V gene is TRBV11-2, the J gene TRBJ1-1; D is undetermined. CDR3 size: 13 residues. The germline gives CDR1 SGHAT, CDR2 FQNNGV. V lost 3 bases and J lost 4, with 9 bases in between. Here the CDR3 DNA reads TGTGCCAGCAGCTTGGTGGGAGCCACTGAAGCTTTCTTT. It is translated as CASSLVGATEAFF.

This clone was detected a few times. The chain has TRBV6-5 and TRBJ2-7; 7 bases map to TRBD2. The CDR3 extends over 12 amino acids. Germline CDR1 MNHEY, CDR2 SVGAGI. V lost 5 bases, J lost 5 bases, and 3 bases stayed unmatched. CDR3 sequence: CASSGRGDEQYF. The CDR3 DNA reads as TGTGCCAGCAGTGGACGGGGGGACGAGCAGTACTTC.

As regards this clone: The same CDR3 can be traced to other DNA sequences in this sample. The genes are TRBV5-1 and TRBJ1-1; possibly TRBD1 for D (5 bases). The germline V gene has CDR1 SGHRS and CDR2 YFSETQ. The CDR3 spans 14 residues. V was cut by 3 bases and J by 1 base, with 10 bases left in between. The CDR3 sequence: CASSWGGGNTEAFF. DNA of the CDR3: TGCGCCAGCAGCTGGGGCGGGGGGAACACTGAAGCTTTCTTT.

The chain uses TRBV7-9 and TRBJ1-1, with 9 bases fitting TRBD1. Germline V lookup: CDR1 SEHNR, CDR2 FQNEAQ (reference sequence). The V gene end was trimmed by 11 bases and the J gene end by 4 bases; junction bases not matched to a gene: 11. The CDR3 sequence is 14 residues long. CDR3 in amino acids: CASGDRAGRTEAFF. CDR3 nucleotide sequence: TGTGCCTCGGGGGACAGGGCGGGTCGCACTGAAGCTTTCTTT.

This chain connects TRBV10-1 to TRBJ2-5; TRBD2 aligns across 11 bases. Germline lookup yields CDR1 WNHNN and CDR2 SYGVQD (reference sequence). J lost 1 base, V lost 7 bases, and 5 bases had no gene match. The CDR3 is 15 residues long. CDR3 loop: CASNGLAGFQETQYF. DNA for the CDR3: TGCGCCAGCAATGGACTAGCGGGTTTCCAAGAGACCCAGTACTTC.

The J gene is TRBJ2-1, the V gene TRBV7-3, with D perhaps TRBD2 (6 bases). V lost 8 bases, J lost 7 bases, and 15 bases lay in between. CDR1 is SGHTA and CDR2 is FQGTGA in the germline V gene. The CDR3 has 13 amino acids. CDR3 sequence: CASGPSGVNEQFF. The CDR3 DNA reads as TGTGCCAGCGGCCCCTCGGGGGTAAATGAGCAGTTCTTC.

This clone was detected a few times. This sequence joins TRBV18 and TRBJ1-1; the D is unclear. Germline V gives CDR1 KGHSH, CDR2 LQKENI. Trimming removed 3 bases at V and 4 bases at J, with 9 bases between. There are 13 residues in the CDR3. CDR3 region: CASSPDRPTEAFF. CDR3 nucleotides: TGTGCCAGCTCACCCGACCGGCCCACTGAAGCTTTCTTT.

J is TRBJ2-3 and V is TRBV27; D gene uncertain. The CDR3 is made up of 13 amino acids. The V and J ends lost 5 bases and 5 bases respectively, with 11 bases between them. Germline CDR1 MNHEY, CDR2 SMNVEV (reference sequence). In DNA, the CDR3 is TGTGCCAGCAGTCCCCTTGAGCTAGATACGCAGTATTTT. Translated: CASSPLELDTQYF.

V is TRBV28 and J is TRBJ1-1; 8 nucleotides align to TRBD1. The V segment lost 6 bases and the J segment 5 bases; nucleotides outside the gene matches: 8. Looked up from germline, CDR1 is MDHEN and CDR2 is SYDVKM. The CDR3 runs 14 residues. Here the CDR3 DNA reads TGTGCCAGCAGAAAACAGGGGGGGAAGACTGAAGCTTTCTTT. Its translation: CASRKQGGKTEAFF.

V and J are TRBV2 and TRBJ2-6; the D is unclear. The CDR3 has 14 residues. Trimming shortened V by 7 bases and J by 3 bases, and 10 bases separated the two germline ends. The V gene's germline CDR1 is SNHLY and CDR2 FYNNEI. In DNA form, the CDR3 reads TGTGCCAGCAAGGAAGGGAATGGGGCCAACGTCCTGACTTTC. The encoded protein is CASKEGNGANVLTF.

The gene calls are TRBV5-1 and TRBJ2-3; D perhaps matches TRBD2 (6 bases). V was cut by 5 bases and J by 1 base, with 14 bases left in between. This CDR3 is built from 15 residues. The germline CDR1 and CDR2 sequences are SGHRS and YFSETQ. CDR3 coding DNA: TGCGCCAGCAGACTGGAGGGCCGGGGCACAGATACGCAGTATTTT. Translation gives CASRLEGRGTDTQYF.

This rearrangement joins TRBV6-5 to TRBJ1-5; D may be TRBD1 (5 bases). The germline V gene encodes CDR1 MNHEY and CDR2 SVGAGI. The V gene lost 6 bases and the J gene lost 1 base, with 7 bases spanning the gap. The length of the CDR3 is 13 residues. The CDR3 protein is CASSRASNQPQHF. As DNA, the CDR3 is TGTGCCAGCAGCAGGGCGAGCAATCAGCCCCAGCATTTT.

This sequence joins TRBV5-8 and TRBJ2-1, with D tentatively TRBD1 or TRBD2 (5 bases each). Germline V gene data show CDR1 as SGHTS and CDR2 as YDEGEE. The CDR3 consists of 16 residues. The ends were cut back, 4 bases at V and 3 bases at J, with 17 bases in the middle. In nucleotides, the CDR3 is TGTGCCAGCAGCAATCGGTTCGGGGCCGACTACAATGAGCAGTTCTTC. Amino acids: CASSNRFGADYNEQFF.

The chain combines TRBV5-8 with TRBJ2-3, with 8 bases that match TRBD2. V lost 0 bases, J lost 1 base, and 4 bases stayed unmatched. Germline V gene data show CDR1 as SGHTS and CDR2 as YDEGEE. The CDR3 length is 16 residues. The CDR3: CASSLGNSGGTDTQYF. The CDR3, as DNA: TGTGCCAGCAGCTTGGGGAATAGCGGGGGCACAGATACGCAGTATTTT.

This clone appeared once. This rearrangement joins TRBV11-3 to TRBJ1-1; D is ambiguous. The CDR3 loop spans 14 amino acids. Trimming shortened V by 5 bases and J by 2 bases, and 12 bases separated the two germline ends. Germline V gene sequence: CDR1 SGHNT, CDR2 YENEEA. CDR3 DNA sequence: TGTGCCAGCAGCCCGGACGGTGGAAACACTGAAGCTTTCTTT. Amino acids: CASSPDGGNTEAFF.

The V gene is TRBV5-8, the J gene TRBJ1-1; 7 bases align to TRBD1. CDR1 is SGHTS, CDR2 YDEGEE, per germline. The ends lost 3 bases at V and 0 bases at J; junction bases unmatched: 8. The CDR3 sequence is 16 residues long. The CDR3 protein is CASSSQGRGVNTEAFF. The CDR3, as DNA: TGTGCCAGCAGCTCACAGGGGAGGGGAGTGAACACTGAAGCTTTCTTT. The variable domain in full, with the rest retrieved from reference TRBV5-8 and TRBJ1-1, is EAGVTQSPTHLIKTRGQQATLRCSPISGHTSVYWYQQALGLGLQFLLWYDEGEERNRGNFPPRFSGRQFPNYSSELNVNALELEDSALYLCASSSQGRGVNTEAFFGQGTRLTVV.

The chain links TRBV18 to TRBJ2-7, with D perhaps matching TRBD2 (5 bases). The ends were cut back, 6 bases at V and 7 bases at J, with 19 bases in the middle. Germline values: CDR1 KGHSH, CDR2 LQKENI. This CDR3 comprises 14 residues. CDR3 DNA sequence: TGTGCCAGCTCCCCCACGTCCGGGAAAGGAGAGCAGTACTTC. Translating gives CASSPTSGKGEQYF.

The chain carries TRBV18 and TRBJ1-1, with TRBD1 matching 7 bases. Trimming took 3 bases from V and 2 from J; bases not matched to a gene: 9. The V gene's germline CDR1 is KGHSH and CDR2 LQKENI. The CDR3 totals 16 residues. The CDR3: CASSPPRTGVNTEAFF. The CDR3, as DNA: TGTGCCAGCTCACCCCCTCGGACAGGCGTTAACACTGAAGCTTTCTTT.